This entry lists 29 T cell receptor beta chains sequenced from one sample in a study of OX40 agonist ivuxolimab in advanced cancers. TCRdb's table, derived via immunoSEQ multiplex PCR, lists solely in-frame clones and lacks some. The sample includes 40,000 to 60,000 clones, about 86% of them seen just once. The specimen was CD4+ or CD8+ T cells sorted from blood, collected in a trial of the OX40 agonist ivuxolimab. All receptors derive from an adult with an advanced solid tumor such as melanoma, head and neck, liver or kidney cancer.

This chain links TRBV29-1 with TRBJ2-7; 12 bases map to TRBD2. Trimming removed 3 bases from V and 3 bases from J; junction bases left unmatched: 3. CDR3 length: 14 residues. Germline-derived CDR1 and CDR2 are SQVTM and ANQGSEA. CDR3 loop: CSVEETSGSYEQYF. The DNA for the CDR3 is TGCAGCGTTGAGGAGACTAGCGGGAGCTACGAGCAGTACTTC.

This chain connects TRBV9 to TRBJ2-3, with a tentative D call TRBD2 (5 bases). V was pared by 4 bases and J by 3 bases, with 15 bases between. CDR1 and CDR2 from the germline V gene are SGDLS and YYNGEE. The length of the CDR3 is 15 residues. The CDR3 is CASSTGTPRTDTQYF. The CDR3 DNA is TGTGCCAGCAGCACGGGAACCCCTAGAACAGATACGCAGTATTTT.

The gene calls are TRBV9 and TRBJ2-5; D is uncertain. Germline-derived CDR1 and CDR2 are SGDLS and YYNGEE. Trimming removed 2 bases from V and 8 bases from J, with 13 bases in between. The CDR3 consists of 13 residues. The CDR3 loop is CASSVSPPETQYF. CDR3 nucleotides: TGTGCCAGCAGCGTTTCGCCACCTGAAACCCAGTACTTC.

This chain links TRBV5-1 with TRBJ2-5, with 9 bases lining up with TRBD2. With V trimmed by 4 bases and J by 5 bases, 6 bases remained unmatched. Germline CDR1 SGHRS, CDR2 YFSETQ. This CDR3 is built from 14 residues. The CDR3 region is CASSIRTSDETQYF. The CDR3 coding sequence is TGCGCCAGCAGCATCCGGACTAGCGACGAGACCCAGTACTTC.

V usage is TRBV5-1 and J usage is TRBJ2-7; maybe TRBD2 (5 bases). Germline V lookup: CDR1 SGHRS, CDR2 YFSETQ. The V end lost 5 bases, the J end lost 3 bases, and 9 bases lay between the germline ends. The CDR3 covers 12 residues. This chain's CDR3 is CASSGRNYEQYF. The CDR3, as DNA: TGCGCCAGCAGTGGGAGAAACTACGAGCAGTACTTC.

The chain links TRBV15 to TRBJ2-1, with a tentative D call TRBD1 (5 bases). The ends were cut back, 8 bases at V and 8 bases at J, with 13 bases in the middle. Germline V gene sequence: CDR1 LNHNV, CDR2 YYDKDF (reference sequence). The CDR3 loop spans 12 amino acids. The CDR3 reads CATAPLGDEQFF. In DNA form, the CDR3 reads TGTGCCACCGCACCTCTAGGGGATGAGCAGTTCTTC.

This clone has a handful of counts. The chain combines TRBV18 with TRBJ2-1, with TRBD1 as a possible D gene (6 bases). The V and J ends lost 0 bases and 7 bases respectively, with 16 bases between them. Germline V CDR1 and CDR2: KGHSH, LQKENI. This CDR3 is built from 16 residues. The CDR3 coding sequence is TGTGCCAGCTCACCACCTGGGACACTTACCCTAAATGAGCAGTTCTTC. Protein product: CASSPPGTLTLNEQFF.

The chain joins TRBV2 to TRBJ2-7; D is uncertain. Germline CDR1 reads SNHLY; CDR2 reads FYNNEI. Trimming cost V 7 bases and J 7 bases, with 8 bases left between them. The CDR3 length is 10 residues. CDR3 amino acids: CASIGREQYF. The CDR3 DNA sequence: TGTGCCAGCATTGGTAGGGAGCAGTACTTC.

The chain is built from TRBV7-9 and TRBJ1-2; unclear D gene. Looked up from germline, CDR1 is SEHNR and CDR2 is FQNEAQ (reference sequence). Trimming took 1 base from V and 8 from J, leaving 11 bases between them. The CDR3 length is 13 residues. The CDR3 loop reads CASSLGRDEGYTF. DNA of the CDR3: TGTGCCAGCAGCTTAGGACGGGATGAAGGCTACACCTTC.

The chain has TRBV6-1 and TRBJ2-7; no clear D gene. The germline V gene encodes CDR1 MNHNS and CDR2 SASEGT. V lost 7 bases and J lost 0, with 10 bases in between. The length of the CDR3 is 13 residues. The CDR3 sequence is CASTPPNSYEQYF. The CDR3 nucleotides are TGTGCCAGCACTCCCCCAAACTCCTACGAGCAGTACTTC.

V is TRBV30 and J is TRBJ2-6; D not certain. CDR3 length: 13 amino acids. In germline, CDR1 is GTSNPN, CDR2 SVGIG (reference sequence). The V gene lost 3 bases and the J gene lost 4 bases, with 7 bases spanning the gap. The CDR3 DNA reads TGTGCCTGGAGCGGCCTGGGGGCCAACGTCCTGACTTTC. This encodes CAWSGLGANVLTF. The full variable domain, rest sourced from reference TRBV30 and TRBJ2-6, is SQTIHQWPATLVQPVGSPLSLECTVEGTSNPNLYWYRQAAGRGLQLLFYSVGIGQISSEVPQNLSASRPQDRQFILSSKKLLLSDSGFYLCAWSGLGANVLTFGAGSRLTVL.

The CDR3 DNA reads as TGTGCCAGCAGGCCGGGACAGAAGAACACCGGGGAGCTGTTTTTT. This encodes CASRPGQKNTGELFF. The chain employs TRBV6-6 and TRBJ2-2, with 7 bases aligning to TRBD1. The V segment lost 6 bases and the J segment 1 base; nucleotides outside the gene matches: 5. Germline lookup yields CDR1 MNHNY and CDR2 SVGAGI (reference sequence). The CDR3 runs to 15 residues.

V is TRBV7-3 and J is TRBJ2-1; 11 bases fit TRBD2. This CDR3 region has 19 residues. Unmatched junction bases numbered 16, after V lost 3 bases and J lost 6 bases. Germline V lookup: CDR1 SGHTA, CDR2 FQGTGA. DNA of the CDR3: TGTGCCAGCAGCTTCTTAGCGGGAGGGCCTCCAACAGGCGGCAATGAGCAGTTCTTC. This gives the protein CASSFLAGGPPTGGNEQFF. Based on the CDR3 plus reference TRBV7-3 and TRBJ2-1, the full variable domain is GAGVSQTPSNKVTEKGKYVELRCDPISGHTALYWYRQSLGQGPEFLIYFQGTGAADDSGLPNDRFFAVRPEGSVSTLKIQRTERGDSAVYLCASSFLAGGPPTGGNEQFFGPGTRLTVL.

The chain uses TRBV9 and TRBJ2-7; 11 bases agree with TRBD2. The CDR3 sequence is 16 residues long. The germline V gene has CDR1 SGDLS and CDR2 YYNGEE. The V segment lost 4 bases and the J segment 2 bases; nucleotides outside the gene matches: 8. The DNA of the CDR3 is TGTGCCAGCAGCCTCCGGACTAGCGGGCAACCCTACGAGCAGTACTTC. Translated, it gives CASSLRTSGQPYEQYF.

V gene TRBV18 combines with J gene TRBJ1-1; 7 nucleotides line up with TRBD1. V dropped 4 bases and J dropped 2; count of bases not matched to a gene: 10. There are 16 residues in the CDR3. The germline CDR1 and CDR2 sequences are KGHSH and LQKENI. CDR3 sequence: CASSQSGGGTNTEAFF. CDR3 DNA sequence: TGTGCCAGCTCACAGTCAGGGGGTGGGACCAACACTGAAGCTTTCTTT.

The CDR3 DNA is TGTGCCAGCACCTCACCCCGGGACCTTAGGGCCTACACCTTC. Translated: CASTSPRDLRAYTF. The chain has TRBV5-4 and TRBJ1-2; the D gene is possibly TRBD1 (5 bases). The CDR3 totals 14 residues. Germline assignment: CDR1 SGHNT and CDR2 YYREEE (reference sequence). V was trimmed by 6 bases and J by 10 bases, leaving 22 bases between them. Variable domain in full (rest from reference TRBV5-4 and TRBJ1-2): ETGVTQSPTHLIKTRGQQVTLRCSSQSGHNTVSWYQQALGQGPQFIFQYYREEENGRGNFPPRFSGLQFPNYSSELNVNALELDDSALYLCASTSPRDLRAYTFGSGTRLTVV.

The chain employs TRBV28 and TRBJ2-1; TRBD2 matches 15 bases. The germline CDR1 and CDR2 sequences are MDHEN and SYDVKM. V lost 5 bases to trimming and J lost 8 bases; unmatched junction nucleotides: 19. CDR3 length: 20 amino acids. CDR3 region: CASSPHPPSGLAGGVDEQFF. The CDR3 nucleotides read TGTGCCAGCAGTCCCCATCCACCCTCGGGACTAGCGGGAGGAGTTGATGAGCAGTTCTTC.

The rearrangement links TRBV28 to TRBJ2-7, with D possibly matching TRBD2 (5 bases). The germline V gene encodes CDR1 MDHEN and CDR2 SYDVKM. The CDR3 sequence is 15 residues long. The V gene lost 3 bases and the J gene lost 0 bases, with 12 bases spanning the gap. The CDR3 loop is CASSFGKRSSYEQYF. CDR3 coding DNA: TGTGCCAGCAGTTTTGGAAAGCGGAGCTCCTACGAGCAGTACTTC.

The chain links TRBV5-1 to TRBJ2-1; possible D gene TRBD1, 5 bases. Per the germline V gene, CDR1 is SGHRS and CDR2 is YFSETQ. This CDR3 comprises 15 residues. The V and J ends lost 0 bases and 4 bases respectively, with 11 bases between them. CDR3: CASSLVSGYYNEQFF. Written as DNA, the CDR3 is TGCGCCAGCAGCTTGGTGTCAGGGTATTACAATGAGCAGTTCTTC.

The V gene is TRBV27, the J gene TRBJ1-3, with D tentatively TRBD1 (6 bases). The length of the CDR3 is 13 residues. V was shortened by 7 bases and J by 0 bases, with 7 bases between the two germline ends. Per germline, CDR1 MNHEY and CDR2 SMNVEV (reference sequence). The CDR3 sequence is CASKTGSGNTIYF. The CDR3 region has the DNA TGTGCCAGCAAGACAGGCTCTGGAAACACCATATATTTT.

The gene calls are TRBV6-1 and TRBJ1-2; D gene uncertain. Per germline, CDR1 MNHNS and CDR2 SASEGT. V shed 6 bases and J shed 4 bases, with 12 bases lying between them. The length of the CDR3 is 13 residues. The CDR3 loop is CASSSGLVYGYTF. The DNA for the CDR3 is TGTGCCAGCAGCAGTGGGTTGGTCTATGGCTACACCTTC.

V is TRBV27 and J is TRBJ1-5, with TRBD1 matching 7 bases. Trimming removed 5 bases from V and 6 bases from J; junction bases left unmatched: 7. Germline CDR1 and CDR2: MNHEY and SMNVEV (reference sequence). The CDR3 has 14 amino acids. The CDR3, as DNA: TGTGCCAGCAGTCTCCTGACAGGGACTCAGCCCCAGCATTTT. Its translation is CASSLLTGTQPQHF.

The V call is TRBV9, the J call TRBJ2-2, with 8 bases lining up with TRBD2. V shed 0 bases and J 7 bases; nucleotides not matched to a gene: 8. The CDR3 consists of 16 residues. CDR1 is SGDLS, CDR2 YYNGEE, per germline. In DNA, the CDR3 is TGTGCCAGCAGCGTAGCTCCAAGCGGGAGCCTCGGGGAGCTGTTTTTT. Translated, it gives CASSVAPSGSLGELFF. The variable domain in full, completed from reference TRBV9 and TRBJ2-2, reads DSGVTQTPKHLITATGQRVTLRCSPRSGDLSVYWYQQSLDQGLQFLIQYYNGEERAKGNILERFSAQQFPDLHSELNLSSLELGDSALYFCASSVAPSGSLGELFFGEGSRLTVL.

The chain combines TRBV10-3 with TRBJ2-7, with 16 bases matching TRBD2. Germline lookup yields CDR1 ENHRY and CDR2 SYGVKD. V was pared by 11 bases and J by 9 bases, with 7 bases of the junction left unmatched. The CDR3 spans 13 residues. The CDR3 nucleotides read TGTGCCTCGGGACTAGCGGGAGGGCCGCGGCAGTACTTC. Its protein is CASGLAGGPRQYF.

This chain links TRBV27 with TRBJ2-3, with no clear D. Deletions cut 0 bases from V and 0 bases from J, with 4 bases between. This CDR3 comprises 14 residues. Germline V gene lookup returns CDR1 MNHEY and CDR2 SMNVEV (reference sequence). The CDR3 DNA is TGTGCCAGCAGTTTATCAACTAGCACAGATACGCAGTATTTT. This translates into CASSLSTSTDTQYF.

J is TRBJ2-3 and V is TRBV18, with TRBD2 matching 10 bases. V shed 3 bases and J 7 bases; nucleotides not matched to a gene: 4. Germline V CDR1 and CDR2: KGHSH, LQKENI. This CDR3 has 14 amino acids. In DNA form, the CDR3 reads TGTGCCAGCTCACCCCTAGCGGGAGAGAATACGCAGTATTTT. Translated: CASSPLAGENTQYF.

The chain couples TRBV7-3 to TRBJ2-3; unclear D gene. CDR3 length equals 13 residues. Germline CDR1 and CDR2: SGHTA and FQGTGA. V was pared by 5 bases and J by 3 bases, with 9 bases between. The CDR3 DNA follows: TGTGCCAGCAGCCCCAGTGGGACAGATACGCAGTATTTT. Translating gives CASSPSGTDTQYF.

V usage is TRBV19 and J usage is TRBJ2-2; a possible D gene is TRBD2 (5 bases). Germline CDR1 reads LNHDA; CDR2 reads SQIVND (reference sequence). This CDR3 contains 14 residues. V was clipped by 6 bases and J by 11 bases, with 19 bases between them. As DNA, the CDR3 is TGTGCCAGTAGCCCTATCGTAGCGACGGGCGAGCTGTTTTTT. Its protein product is CASSPIVATGELFF.

The chain combines TRBV4-2 with TRBJ2-2; 8 positions agree with TRBD1. The CDR3 runs 15 residues. Looked up from germline, CDR1 is LGHNA and CDR2 is YNFKEQ. The ends lost 6 bases at V and 1 base at J; junction bases unmatched: 4. For the CDR3, the DNA is TGTGCCAGCAGAGGGGACAGGTTGAACACCGGGGAGCTGTTTTTT. It is translated as CASRGDRLNTGELFF.